These 18 T cell receptor beta chains share one sample of origin, sequenced in a study of blood T cell repertoires in COVID-19. Using immunoSEQ multiplex PCR, the repertoire was profiled, and TCRdb retains in-frame clones only, with some absent. The repertoire consists of about 95,000 clones, with roughly four fifths occurring once and the leading ten covering roughly 4.8%. Input material: peripheral blood. The receptor source for this set is a man older than 75 with COVID-19, enrolled during active disease.

V and J are TRBV7-3 and TRBJ2-7; 7 bases fit TRBD2. This CDR3 spans 18 amino acids. J gave up 2 bases and V 5 bases, and 18 bases lay outside the gene matches. Germline V gene lookup returns CDR1 SGHTA and CDR2 FQGTGA. The DNA for the CDR3 is TGTGCCAGCAGCCTTCAAGCTAGTAGCGGGCCTTCCCCCTACGAGCAGTACTTC. Amino acid sequence: CASSLQASSGPSPYEQYF.

V gene TRBV25-1 combines with J gene TRBJ1-6; D is uncertain. The CDR3 loop spans 17 amino acids. Germline CDR1 and CDR2: MGHDK and SYGVNS. V lost 2 bases and J lost 2, with 13 bases in between. In DNA, the CDR3 is TGTGCCAGCAGTGAAGGGCTTAGTACAGCCTATAATTCACCCCTCCACTTT. Encoded protein: CASSEGLSTAYNSPLHF.

J is TRBJ1-4 and V is TRBV18; 11 nucleotides line up with TRBD1. CDR3 length equals 17 residues. Germline V lookup: CDR1 KGHSH, CDR2 LQKENI. V lost 4 bases, J lost 0 bases, and 4 bases stayed unmatched. The CDR3 DNA is TGTGCCAGCTCACAGGGGACAGGGGGAGCAACTAATGAAAAACTGTTTTTT. Translation gives CASSQGTGGATNEKLFF.

This clone was seen more than once but under ten times. The CDR3 here is CASSLRGGANSNQPQHF. In DNA form, the CDR3 reads TGTGCCAGCAGTTTACGAGGAGGGGCGAATAGCAATCAGCCCCAGCATTTT. The chain carries TRBV27 and TRBJ1-5, with D possibly matching TRBD1 (5 bases). Germline CDR1 reads MNHEY; CDR2 reads SMNVEV (reference sequence). The CDR3 has 17 residues. V lost 2 bases, J lost 0 bases, and 14 bases lay in between.

This chain links TRBV29-1 with TRBJ2-5; 8 bases fit TRBD1. V gave up 4 bases and J gave up 4 bases; unmatched junction bases: 5. The CDR3 covers 13 residues. From germline, CDR1 is SQVTM and CDR2 ANQGSEA. The CDR3 sequence: CSVVAGGPETQYF. As DNA, the CDR3 is TGCAGCGTTGTGGCAGGGGGCCCAGAGACCCAGTACTTC.

This clone came up once. The rearrangement uses TRBV28 and TRBJ1-6, with 7 bases matching TRBD1. V was pared by 5 bases and J by 7 bases, with 8 bases of the junction left unmatched. The CDR3 loop spans 15 amino acids. Germline V gene lookup returns CDR1 MDHEN and CDR2 SYDVKM. CDR3 sequence: CASSAGGTGNSPLHF. CDR3 sequence (DNA): TGTGCCAGCAGTGCAGGGGGGACGGGGAATTCACCCCTCCACTTT.

The DNA for the CDR3 is TGTGCCACTTCCGCTCTGGCGGGAGTCTACACCTTC. Its protein is CATSALAGVYTF. The chain has TRBV27 and TRBJ1-2, with D hard to call. From germline, CDR1 is MNHEY and CDR2 SMNVEV (reference sequence). This CDR3 is built from 12 residues. V was clipped by 10 bases and J by 10 bases, with 19 bases between them.

This chain joins TRBV5-4 and TRBJ1-1; D is possibly TRBD1 (5 bases). The CDR3 covers 14 residues. Germline values: CDR1 SGHNT, CDR2 YYREEE (reference sequence). The V end lost 3 bases, the J end lost 4 bases, and 13 bases lay between the germline ends. CDR3 protein: CASSSLNQGTEAFF. The DNA for the CDR3 is TGTGCCAGCAGCTCCCTCAATCAGGGCACTGAAGCTTTCTTT.

The rearrangement links TRBV2 to TRBJ1-2, with 8 bases identical to TRBD1. Germline V CDR1 and CDR2: SNHLY, FYNNEI. The CDR3 consists of 17 residues. With V trimmed by 2 bases and J by 2 bases, 10 bases remained unmatched. This CDR3 is CASSEIGVWTGNYGYTF. CDR3 sequence (DNA): TGTGCCAGCAGTGAAATCGGTGTATGGACAGGGAACTATGGCTACACCTTC.

This clone has just a few counts. V gene TRBV7-9 combines with J gene TRBJ2-2; D gene ambiguous. From germline, CDR1 is SEHNR and CDR2 FQNEAQ (reference sequence). The V end was cut by 1 base, the J end by 3 bases, with 9 bases between. The CDR3 has 15 residues. The CDR3 DNA sequence: TGTGCCAGCAGCTTAGGCTATCGTGACACCGGGGAGCTGTTTTTT. Amino acid sequence: CASSLGYRDTGELFF.

The rearrangement links TRBV11-2 to TRBJ2-5; D perhaps matches TRBD1 (5 bases). CDR1 and CDR2 (germline): SGHAT, FQNNGV. The CDR3 is 13 amino acids. Trimming shortened V by 5 bases and J by 4 bases, and 11 bases separated the two germline ends. CDR3 nucleotide sequence: TGTGCCAGCAGCCAGGCAGGGCGAGAGACCCAGTACTTC. Residues: CASSQAGRETQYF.

The chain recombines TRBV15 with TRBJ2-3, with 8 bases that match TRBD2. The length of the CDR3 is 16 residues. Trimming took 0 bases from V and 3 from J; bases not matched to a gene: 5. The V gene's germline CDR1 is LNHNV and CDR2 YYDKDF (reference sequence). The CDR3 DNA reads as TGTGCCACCAGCAGAGATCGGGGGGGTGCTACAGATACGCAGTATTTT. Its protein product is CATSRDRGGATDTQYF. Using reference TRBV15 and TRBJ2-3 for the parts outside the CDR3, the full variable domain is DAMVIQNPRYQVTQFGKPVTLSCSQTLNHNVMYWYQQKSSQAPKLLFHYYDKDFNNEADTPDNFQSRRPNTSFCFLDIRSPGLGDTAMYLCATSRDRGGATDTQYFGPGTRLTVL.

The genes are TRBV5-1 and TRBJ2-7; 7 nucleotides align to TRBD2. CDR3 length equals 15 residues. V shed 2 bases and J 3 bases; nucleotides not matched to a gene: 8. The germline V gene has CDR1 SGHRS and CDR2 YFSETQ. The CDR3 protein is CASSLTGGRGYEQYF. CDR3 DNA sequence: TGCGCCAGCAGCTTAACTGGCGGGAGAGGCTACGAGCAGTACTTC.

V usage is TRBV19 and J usage is TRBJ2-5, with 7 nucleotides matching TRBD1. J was trimmed by 0 bases and V by 5 bases; bases with no gene match: 6. The CDR3 runs 15 residues. Germline CDR1 and CDR2: LNHDA and SQIVND (reference sequence). The CDR3 nucleotides read TGTGCCAGTAGTGCGACAGGGCCGTACCAAGAGACCCAGTACTTC. Translation gives CASSATGPYQETQYF.

The chain is built from TRBV6-5 and TRBJ1-2; D may be TRBD1 (5 bases). CDR3 length: 16 amino acids. Germline-derived CDR1 and CDR2 are MNHEY and SVGAGI. V lost 1 base, J lost 5 bases, and 17 bases lay in between. The CDR3 region has the DNA TGTGCCAGCAGTTACTTGGGGACTGAGAGCAAGTATGGCTACACCTTC. Translation gives CASSYLGTESKYGYTF.

The chain uses TRBV4-2 and TRBJ2-1; TRBD2 matches at 10 bases. Germline V gene data show CDR1 as LGHNA and CDR2 as YNFKEQ. This CDR3 has 15 amino acids. The V gene end was trimmed by 4 bases and the J gene end by 1 base; junction bases not matched to a gene: 1. The CDR3 protein is CASSRSGGSYNEQFF. As DNA, the CDR3 is TGTGCCAGCAGCCGTAGCGGGGGGTCCTACAATGAGCAGTTCTTC.

This clone has a single count. The rearrangement uses TRBV5-4 and TRBJ2-7; the D gene is possibly TRBD2 (5 bases). In germline, CDR1 is SGHNT, CDR2 YYREEE (reference sequence). V was clipped by 4 bases and J by 0 bases, with 14 bases between them. This CDR3 has 15 residues. Here the CDR3 DNA reads TGTGCCAGCAGCCGGGCGGGCGGTCTCTCCTACGAGCAGTACTTC. The encoded protein is CASSRAGGLSYEQYF.

The V and J genes are TRBV27 and TRBJ1-2, with 9 bases identical to TRBD1. The germline V gene has CDR1 MNHEY and CDR2 SMNVEV (reference sequence). The junction had 10 bases not matched to a gene; V was cut back by 0 bases and J by 2 bases. The CDR3 is made up of 18 amino acids. The CDR3 DNA is TGTGCCAGCAGTTTATCCCCCCTCAGACAGGGGGACAACTATGGCTACACCTTC. It specifies CASSLSPLRQGDNYGYTF.